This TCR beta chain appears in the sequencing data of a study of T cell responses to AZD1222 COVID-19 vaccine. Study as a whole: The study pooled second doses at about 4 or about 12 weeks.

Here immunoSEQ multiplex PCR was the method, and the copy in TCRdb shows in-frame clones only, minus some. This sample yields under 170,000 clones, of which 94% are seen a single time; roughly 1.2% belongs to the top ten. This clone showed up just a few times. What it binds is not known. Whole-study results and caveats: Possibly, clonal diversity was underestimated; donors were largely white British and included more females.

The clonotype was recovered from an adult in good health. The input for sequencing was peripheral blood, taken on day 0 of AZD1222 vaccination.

The CDR3 is CASTQQGMRNEQFF. Here the CDR3 DNA reads TGTGCCAGCACCCAACAGGGTATGCGCAATGAGCAGTTCTTC. The chain employs TRBV6-5 and TRBJ2-1, with a tentative D call TRBD1 (6 bases). Trimming shortened V by 7 bases and J by 6 bases, and 16 bases separated the two germline ends. This CDR3 has 14 amino acids. Looked up from germline, CDR1 is MNHEY and CDR2 is SVGAGI.